Listed below are T cell receptor beta chains from one sample, sequenced in a study of cytomegalovirus exposure and HLA in healthy donors. Clones were read by immunoSEQ multiplex PCR, and TCRdb kept only the in-frame ones, dropping some. The repertoire holds roughly 60,000 clones, with roughly nine tenths as singletons. The specimen sequenced was PBMCs. The receptor source for this set is a woman aged 30 to 39 in good health and CMV-seronegative. CDR3s include the opening cysteine and the closing phenylalanine or tryptophan. The D gene is left open where the match is weak. Rows give clone size only sometimes, using once, few, many, or a class for an expanded clone.

TRBJ1-2,-,-,TRBV28,CASSLTTGDYGYTF,TGTGCCAGTTCCCTAACGACGGGGGACTATGGCTACACCTTC
TRBJ1-4,-,-,TRBV5-1,CASSLRETTNEKLFF,TGCGCCAGCAGCCTCCGGGAGACAACTAATGAAAAACTGTTTTTT
TRBJ2-7,TRBD1,once,TRBV29-1,CSVEDVGGQGYEQYF,TGCAGCGTTGAAGATGTGGGGGGACAGGGGTACGAGCAGTACTTC
TRBJ2-1,TRBD2,-,TRBV27,CASNKAGDFYNEQFF,TGTGCCAGCAATAAAGCGGGAGACTTCTACAATGAGCAGTTCTTC
TRBJ2-1,TRBD2,-,TRBV28,CASSSRGRDYNEQFF,TGTGCCAGCAGCTCACGCGGGAGGGACTACAATGAGCAGTTCTTC
TRBJ2-5,TRBD2,-,TRBV2,CASSATSGQETQYF,TGTGCCAGCAGCGCCACTAGCGGCCAAGAGACCCAGTACTTC
TRBJ1-2,-,once,TRBV28,CASTLGAVTYGYTF,TGTGCCAGCACCCTGGGGGCAGTCACTTATGGCTACACCTTC
TRBJ2-7,-,-,TRBV18,CASSPGLTGPEQYF,TGTGCCAGCTCTCCCGGCCTGACAGGTCCCGAGCAGTACTTC
TRBJ1-4,-,-,TRBV9,CASSADGGPIEKLFF,TGTGCCAGCAGCGCGGACGGGGGGCCAATCGAAAAACTGTTTTTT
TRBJ2-3,-,-,TRBV5-6,CASSFGGVTDTQYF,TGTGCCAGCAGCTTTGGCGGAGTCACAGATACGCAGTATTTT
TRBJ2-7,-,-,TRBV28,CASLGSLYEQYF,TGTGCCAGCCTTGGGAGTCTGTACGAGCAGTACTTC
TRBJ2-7,-,once,TRBV7-7,CASSLNGAYEQYF,TGTGCCAGCAGCTTAAACGGGGCCTACGAGCAGTACTTC
TRBJ1-4,-,-,TRBV10-2,CASRPGSTNEKLFF,TGCGCCAGCAGGCCGGGGTCTACTAATGAAAAACTGTTTTTT
TRBJ1-2,-,few,TRBV2,CASTRTGGYGYTF,TGTGCCAGCACCCGGACCGGGGGGTATGGCTACACCTTC
TRBJ1-1,-,-,TRBV29-1,CSVDPPGRERSAFF,TGCAGCGTTGATCCACCGGGCCGGGAAAGGAGCGCTTTCTTT